The TCR beta chain described here comes from a study of T cell repertoires in cytomegalovirus infection. Turning to the study itself: TCR beta signatures that were public indicated CMV infection and matching HLA type. Findings and caveats of the study: HLA-C-restricted CMV clonotypes gave the most frequent clonotype in two of eight donors.

This clonotype was detected many times. Its target is not known. The length of the CDR3 is 16 residues. Trimming cost V 1 base and J 1 base; bases outside gene matches: 4. Germline CDR1 SGHTA, CDR2 FQGNSA. TCRdb ran MiXCR on the reads and lists one entry per CDR3 protein. Of 70,000 to 75,000 distinct CDR3 sequences in the sample, about 4% were seen once. The chain couples TRBV7-2 to TRBJ2-3, with TRBD1 matching over 8 bases. This clonotype was sampled from a human donor in good health (CMV status not recorded). Some clones in this sample may be carry-over from other donors' samples. The sequenced sample consisted of PBMCs. The DNA of the CDR3 is TGTGCCAGCAGCTTAGGCAGGGGGCTGGGCACAGATACGCAGTATTTT. Its translation: CASSLGRGLGTDTQYF.